The T cell receptor (beta chain) described here comes from a study of blood T cells in healthy people across ages. General study findings and limits: Among T cells, TCR beta diversity per million cells dropped roughly linearly as age rose.

Primed by a sample-barcoded 5' primer and a J-beta primer mix, a second PCR proceeded for about 6 to 12 cycles. Each CDR3 protein gets one entry after TCRdb re-called the 5' RACE reads with MiXCR. The table shows roughly 1,100,000 distinct CDR3 sequences, with about 25% occurring only once. CDR1 is SEHNR and CDR2 is FQNEAQ in the germline V gene (reference sequence). The CDR3 contains 16 residues. The V end lost 5 bases, the J end lost 2 bases, and 18 bases lay between the germline ends. Turning to this clonotype: What it binds is unknown.

In addition, the sample was reused for a study of T cells of mothers and their children.

Sequencing was performed on blood. The sequence was obtained from a girl aged 2 to 10 in good health. This chain links TRBV7-9 with TRBJ2-5, with D possibly matching TRBD2 (6 bases). The DNA of the CDR3 is TGTGCCAGCAGCCTCAACGCGGGGATGGAGCAAGAGACCCAGTACTTC. Translating it yields CASSLNAGMEQETQYF.